Presented here are 8 T cell receptor beta chains from one specimen sequenced in a study of T cell repertoires in cytomegalovirus infection. These receptors have no known antigen. Via MiXCR, TCRdb re-called the reads, giving one row per CDR3 protein. The sample yields fewer than 650,000 distinct CDR3 sequences, around 40% seen once. Specimen: cultured PBMCs, collected from culture after CMV antigen stimulation. Receptor source: a human donor in good health (CMV status not recorded). Some clones in this sample may be carry-over from other donors' samples.

This sequence joins TRBV6-1 and TRBJ1-2; the D is unclear. V lost 2 bases, J lost 3 bases, and 13 bases lay in between. Germline V gives CDR1 MNHNS, CDR2 SASEGT. The CDR3 has 15 amino acids. The CDR3 spells CASSEKSDGYYGYTF. The CDR3 DNA reads TGTGCCAGCAGTGAAAAATCCGACGGGTACTATGGCTACACCTTC.

V gene TRBV10-3 combines with J gene TRBJ2-1; D call uncertain. V was clipped by 6 bases and J by 8 bases, with 8 bases between them. The germline CDR1 and CDR2 sequences are ENHRY and SYGVKD. This CDR3 is built from 11 residues. This CDR3 is CAIRARDEQFF. The CDR3 DNA reads as TGTGCCATCAGGGCTAGAGATGAGCAGTTCTTC.

J is TRBJ1-4 and V is TRBV27, with 11 bases identical to TRBD1. The V segment lost 5 bases and the J segment 4 bases; nucleotides outside the gene matches: 9. The CDR3 is 17 residues long. Germline values: CDR1 MNHEY, CDR2 SMNVEV (reference sequence). The CDR3: CASSTRDRGLGNEKLFF. Written as DNA, the CDR3 is TGTGCCAGCAGTACGCGGGACAGGGGGTTAGGTAATGAAAAACTGTTTTTT.

The rearrangement joins TRBV20-1 to TRBJ1-5; D gene uncertain. This CDR3 has 14 residues. The germline CDR1 and CDR2 sequences are DFQATT and SNEGSKA (reference sequence). Here the CDR3 DNA reads TGCAATGGGATCCGTTCATATAGCAATCAGCCCCAGCATTTT. This gives the protein CNGIRSYSNQPQHF.

Many counts were recorded for this clonotype. The rearrangement links TRBV7-2 to TRBJ1-6; possible D gene TRBD1, 5 bases. V lost 11 bases and J lost 5, with 19 bases in between. Germline V gene data show CDR1 as SGHTA and CDR2 as FQGNSA. The CDR3 consists of 15 residues. Here the CDR3 reads CASSWGSADNSPLHF. DNA of the CDR3: TGTGCCTCCAGCTGGGGCTCAGCGGATAATTCACCCCTCCACTTT.

This clonotype has just a few counts. The chain couples TRBV12-3 or TRBV12-4 to TRBJ2-5; perhaps TRBD2 as D (5 bases). Trimming removed 8 bases at V and 4 bases at J, with 14 bases between. The CDR3 has 13 amino acids. The CDR3 is CASRGGVGETQYF. The CDR3 DNA reads TGTGCCAGCCGGGGTGGGGTCGGAGAGACCCAGTACTTC.

This clonotype was picked up a small number of times. The chain uses TRBV7-2 and TRBJ2-2; D not certain. Per the germline V gene, CDR1 is SGHTA and CDR2 is FQGNSA. CDR3 length: 14 residues. V lost 1 base, J lost 3 bases, and 6 bases lay in between. CDR3 loop: CASSLVYDTGELFF. The CDR3 bases are TGTGCCAGCAGCTTAGTTTATGACACCGGGGAGCTGTTTTTT.

This clonotype was picked up a small number of times. The rearrangement links TRBV6-2 or TRBV6-3 to TRBJ2-6; D ambiguous. Germline V gene data show CDR1 as MNHEY and CDR2 as SVGEGT. CDR3 length: 16 amino acids. Trimming pared 6 bases from V and 0 bases from J, leaving 12 bases between. The CDR3 here is CASSSRRSSGANVLTF. The CDR3 coding sequence is TGTGCCAGCAGCAGCCGGCGGAGCTCTGGGGCCAACGTCCTGACTTTC.